This T cell receptor beta chain is drawn from a study of blood T cell repertoires in COVID-19. The germline V gene encodes CDR1 SGHAT and CDR2 FQNNGV. Unmatched junction bases numbered 4, after V lost 2 bases and J lost 3 bases. The CDR3 sequence is 15 residues long. Source study methods: It was from reference gene primer amplification that nucleated cell counts were estimated. Assay: immunoSEQ multiplex PCR; the TCRdb copy retains only in-frame clones and omits some. The D gene and trimming were derived from the DNA, and the V and J assignments and clone size from that table. This repertoire shows roughly 68,000 clones, 85% found once; its top ten account for 20% to 25%.

The TCR sequence derives from a man aged 50 or older with acute or convalescent COVID-19. V and J are TRBV11-2 and TRBJ2-7, with 10 bases fitting TRBD1. The sequenced sample consisted of peripheral blood. This CDR3 is CASSLRTGGIYEQYV. The CDR3 region has the DNA TGTGCCAGCAGCTTAAGGACAGGGGGTATCTACGAGCAGTACGTC.